This T cell receptor beta chain was identified during a study of PD-1 blockade in classical Hodgkin lymphoma. About the study: Nivolumab dosed at 3 mg/kg went to patients intravenously every 2 weeks. Study-wide results and limits: Whatever underlies the repertoire differences (possibly disease activity or prior therapy) remains undefined.

Libraries were prepared by immunoSEQ multiplex PCR; TCRdb keeps only in-frame clonotypes and omits some of them. The sample includes roughly 20,000 clones, around three quarters of them seen just once. Comments on this clone: Antigen unknown.

Indicated time point: cycle 4 day 1 (C4D1), after 6 weeks of nivolumab. Following autologous stem cell transplantation, relapse occurred in every patient, and exposure to brentuximab vedotin varied. The germline CDR1 and CDR2 sequences are LNHDA and SQIVND (reference sequence). J lost 2 bases, V lost 5 bases, and 5 bases had no gene match. CDR3 size: 15 residues. The J gene is TRBJ2-5, the V gene TRBV19, with 10 bases matching TRBD2. The sequence was obtained from a human donor with classical Hodgkin lymphoma. The source was peripheral blood mononuclear cells (PBMCs), collected before the fourth cycle of nivolumab. CDR3 protein: CASSVGLALQETQYF. Written as DNA, the CDR3 is TGTGCCAGTAGTGTGGGACTAGCGCTACAAGAGACCCAGTACTTC.